A single sample gave rise to the 2 T cell receptor beta chains below, sequenced in a study of shared clonotypes between healthy human individuals (dated by TCRdb to 2018 to 2021). The library was built by means of the immunoSEQ multiplex PCR assay. TCRdb mirrors the immuneACCESS table, restricted to in-frame sequences. Some clones are absent from its copies; in checked studies, under half trace to an unresolved V gene, and the reason for the others is unknown. This sample comprises hundreds of thousands of clones, around 74% of them detected only once. Clones ranked in the top ten supply approximately 1.8% of the sample. The sequencing sample was made of memory CD4+ T cells sorted from blood. What the cell subset or site label conveys for this sample: CD45RA-negative fraction. These receptors came from a woman in her twenties or thirties in good health.

The chain couples TRBV18 to TRBJ2-7; 7 bases are a match to TRBD2. This CDR3 region has 15 residues. Germline V gene lookup returns CDR1 KGHSH and CDR2 LQKENI. Unmatched junction bases numbered 11, after V lost 8 bases and J lost 1 base. The CDR3 sequence: CASTQQELASYEQYF. CDR3 sequence (DNA): TGTGCCAGCACACAGCAGGAACTAGCGTCCTACGAGCAGTACTTC.

V gene TRBV28 combines with J gene TRBJ1-3, with D maybe TRBD1 (6 bases). CDR3 length: 16 residues. The V and J ends lost 6 bases and 0 bases respectively, with 15 bases between them. Germline loops: CDR1 MDHEN, CDR2 SYDVKM. The DNA of the CDR3 is TGTGCCAGCAGGAGCCGGAGGGGGATCTCTGGAAACACCATATATTTT. Translating it yields CASRSRRGISGNTIYF.